This passage covers 21 T cell receptor beta chains from one sample sequenced in a study of blood T cell repertoires in COVID-19 (dated by TCRdb to 2018 to 2021). The library was made by the immunoSEQ multiplex PCR assay. The table comes from immuneACCESS by way of TCRdb, which keeps in-frame sequences with V and J called. Part of the clones is missing from these tables; in studies checked, under half for an unresolved V gene and the rest for unknown reasons. For this sample the table gives more than 65,000 clones, of which approximately 86% were detected only once. The ten top clones hold 5% to 6.5% of the sample. The specimen sequenced was peripheral blood. The receptors originated from a woman between 50 and 59 years old with acute or convalescent COVID-19.

The chain recombines TRBV5-1 with TRBJ1-2; D unclear. Germline CDR1 reads SGHRS; CDR2 reads YFSETQ. V was cut by 0 bases and J by 8 bases, with 14 bases left in between. The CDR3 is made up of 14 amino acids. In nucleotides, the CDR3 is TGCGCCAGCAGCTTGGGGGTCTCTAGTGAAGGCTACACCTTC. Its protein product is CASSLGVSSEGYTF.

The rearrangement joins TRBV7-2 to TRBJ2-7; 9 nucleotides align to TRBD1. The CDR3 has 16 residues. Germline V lookup: CDR1 SGHTA, CDR2 FQGNSA. V was pared by 0 bases and J by 6 bases, with 9 bases of the junction left unmatched. CDR3 sequence: CASSLAYGTGSREQYF. CDR3 coding DNA: TGTGCCAGCAGCTTAGCCTACGGGACAGGGTCCCGCGAGCAGTACTTC.

The chain couples TRBV4-2 to TRBJ2-2; D ambiguous. Trimming removed 0 bases from V and 1 base from J, with 3 bases in between. CDR1 and CDR2 (germline): LGHNA, YNFKEQ. This CDR3 has 14 amino acids. CDR3 amino acids: CASSQDRNTGELFF. The CDR3 nucleotides read TGTGCCAGCAGCCAAGATAGGAACACCGGGGAGCTGTTTTTT.

This clone was recorded a few times. CDR3 DNA: TGTGCCAGCAGTTACTTCCGGGACAGAGAACTCTCTGGGGCCAACGTCCTGACTTTC. This sequence encodes CASSYFRDRELSGANVLTF. The chain has TRBV6-2 or TRBV6-3 and TRBJ2-6; 7 bases match TRBD1. With 1 base clipped from V and 0 bases from J, the junction kept 9 bases outside the gene matches. This CDR3 contains 19 residues. CDR1 and CDR2 (germline): MNHEY, SVGEGT.

This chain uses TRBV2 with TRBJ1-6; 7 bases match TRBD1. Germline CDR1 is SNHLY and CDR2 is FYNNEI. The ends lost 6 bases at V and 7 bases at J; junction bases unmatched: 3. The CDR3 runs 13 residues. Written as DNA, the CDR3 is TGTGCCAGCAGGGGGACAGAGAATTCACCCCTCCACTTT. This sequence encodes CASRGTENSPLHF.

The chain carries TRBV5-4 and TRBJ1-1; D remains unclear. This CDR3 is built from 12 residues. V lost 4 bases and J lost 0, with 4 bases in between. The germline gives CDR1 SGHNT, CDR2 YYREEE (reference sequence). CDR3: CASSPLNTEAFF. CDR3 bases: TGTGCCAGCAGCCCGTTGAACACTGAAGCTTTCTTT.

This clone was picked up one time. This rearrangement joins TRBV7-6 to TRBJ1-5; 10 bases align to TRBD1. CDR1 and CDR2 from the germline V gene are SGHVS and FNYEAQ. The CDR3 consists of 21 residues. V lost 1 base and J lost 0; bases outside the gene matches: 15. The CDR3 coding sequence is TGTGCCAGCAGCTTAGAAGAGGGAGGACAGGGGGTTTTTTATAGCAATCAGCCCCAGCATTTT. Its protein is CASSLEEGGQGVFYSNQPQHF.

This chain joins TRBV19 and TRBJ2-1; 12 bases align to TRBD2. In germline, CDR1 is LNHDA, CDR2 SQIVND (reference sequence). The CDR3 runs 17 residues. The J segment lost 5 bases and the V segment lost 10 bases, leaving 15 bases of the junction unmatched. CDR3 nucleotides: TGTGCCACCCGACGAAGGGCTCGGACTAGCGGGGACAATGAGCAGTTCTTC. It codes for CATRRRARTSGDNEQFF.

The chain employs TRBV6-5 and TRBJ1-5; D is uncertain. Trimming left V 0 bases short and J 7 bases short, with 13 bases between. Germline CDR1 is MNHEY and CDR2 is SVGAGI. The CDR3 has 15 amino acids. As DNA, the CDR3 is TGTGCCAGCAGTTACTCGCAGGTATCGCGCCAGCCCCAGCATTTT. Translation gives CASSYSQVSRQPQHF.

Here the CDR3 reads CASSLQPPGENIQYF. The DNA for the CDR3 is TGTGCCAGCAGCTTACAGCCCCCAGGGGAGAACATTCAGTACTTC. This chain joins TRBV11-2 and TRBJ2-4, with D possibly TRBD1 on 6 matching bases. Trimming took 2 bases from V and 7 from J, leaving 15 bases between them. This CDR3 contains 15 residues. CDR1 is SGHAT, CDR2 FQNNGV, per germline.

The chain couples TRBV21-1 to TRBJ2-2; the DNA was not compared with TRBD2, the D call given in the table. TRBV21-1 has pseudogene status. The CDR3 length is 14 residues. CDR3 amino acids: CASLRYANTGELFF. CDR3 DNA sequence: TGTGCCAGCCTTAGATACGCGAACACCGGGGAGCTGTTTTTT.

V is TRBV6-6 and J is TRBJ2-5; tentatively, D is TRBD1 (5 bases). The CDR3 contains 11 residues. CDR1 and CDR2 (germline): MNHNY, SVGAGI (reference sequence). Trimming stripped 11 bases from V and 4 bases from J, with 11 bases between. The CDR3 DNA reads TGTGCCGCCCAAGGGGCAGAGACCCAGTACTTC. This sequence encodes CAAQGAETQYF.

This clone was counted once. The junction differs from germline at one of its ends, possibly a read error. CDR3 in amino acids: CAHGQGPKSF. The CDR3 nucleotides read TGTGCCCACGGACAGGGGCCTAAATCCTTC. The chain recombines TRBV30 with TRBJ1-2, with TRBD1 identical over 9 bases. Per germline, CDR1 GTSNPN and CDR2 SVGIG (reference sequence). The CDR3 spans 10 residues.

The chain is built from TRBV11-2 and TRBJ2-7, with 8 bases fitting TRBD1. There are 15 residues in the CDR3. Germline V gene sequence: CDR1 SGHAT, CDR2 FQNNGV. The ends lost 3 bases at V and 7 bases at J; junction bases unmatched: 11. CDR3 in amino acids: CASSLGAGQALEQYF. The CDR3 DNA is TGTGCCAGCAGCTTGGGGGCGGGACAGGCTCTAGAGCAGTACTTC. The whole variable domain, filled in from reference TRBV11-2 and TRBJ2-7, reads EAGVAQSPRYKIIEKRQSVAFWCNPISGHATLYWYQQILGQGPKLLIQFQNNGVVDDSQLPKDRFSAERLKGVDSTLKIQPAKLEDSAVYLCASSLGAGQALEQYFGPGTRLTVT.

V gene TRBV5-1 combines with J gene TRBJ1-4; 8 bases match TRBD1. CDR1 SGHRS and CDR2 YFSETQ come from the germline V gene. The CDR3 loop spans 14 amino acids. V trimming: 0 bases; J trimming: 11 bases; junction bases outside the gene matches: 6. CDR3 protein: CASSLAGTGNKLFF. The CDR3 DNA is TGCGCCAGCAGCTTGGCCGGGACAGGCAATAAACTGTTTTTT.

The rearrangement links TRBV18 to TRBJ2-3; 13 bases line up with TRBD2. V trimming: 6 bases; J trimming: 1 base; junction bases outside the gene matches: 7. The CDR3 totals 17 residues. Per germline, CDR1 KGHSH and CDR2 LQKENI. CDR3: CASSVGLAGIRTDTQYF. CDR3 in DNA: TGTGCCAGCTCGGTGGGACTAGCGGGGATCCGCACAGATACGCAGTATTTT.

V is TRBV6-5 and J is TRBJ1-1; D is ambiguous. In germline, CDR1 is MNHEY, CDR2 SVGAGI. V lost 0 bases to trimming and J lost 1 base, with 9 bases between them. There are 15 residues in the CDR3. The CDR3 sequence: CASSYSNGRNTEAFF. In DNA, the CDR3 is TGTGCCAGCAGTTACTCAAACGGGAGGAACACTGAAGCTTTCTTT.

V usage is TRBV3-1 (or the pseudogene TRBV3-2) and J usage is TRBJ2-2; D is undetermined. The CDR3 has 15 residues. CDR1 LGHDT and CDR2 YNNKEL come from the germline V gene (reference sequence). V was clipped by 3 bases and J by 5 bases, with 13 bases between them. The CDR3 spells CASSQLSSFTGELFF. The CDR3 DNA reads TGTGCCAGCAGCCAGCTATCGTCTTTTACCGGGGAGCTGTTTTTT.

The chain is built from TRBV30 and TRBJ1-5; perhaps TRBD1 as D (5 bases). Trimming shortened V by 3 bases and J by 8 bases, and 14 bases separated the two germline ends. From germline, CDR1 is GTSNPN and CDR2 SVGIG (reference sequence). This CDR3 is 13 amino acids long. This CDR3 is CAWRRDSVEPQHF. CDR3 bases: TGTGCCTGGAGGCGGGACTCCGTGGAGCCCCAGCATTTT.

The rearrangement links TRBV7-3 to TRBJ2-2; possibly TRBD1 for D (6 bases). This CDR3 is 16 amino acids long. V lost 0 bases and J lost 4, with 12 bases in between. The germline V gene encodes CDR1 SGHTA and CDR2 FQGTGA. The CDR3 loop is CASSLTQGLGTGELFF. CDR3 coding DNA: TGTGCCAGCAGCTTAACACAGGGTCTCGGCACCGGGGAGCTGTTTTTT.

V gene TRBV10-1 combines with J gene TRBJ2-7; a possible D gene is TRBD2 (6 bases). The V gene lost 0 bases and the J gene lost 2 bases, with 20 bases spanning the gap. Germline CDR1 and CDR2: WNHNN and SYGVQD (reference sequence). The CDR3 sequence is 18 residues long. CDR3 in amino acids: CASSESKTGPSGAYEQYF. CDR3 coding DNA: TGCGCCAGCAGTGAGTCGAAAACGGGACCGTCGGGGGCCTACGAGCAGTACTTC.